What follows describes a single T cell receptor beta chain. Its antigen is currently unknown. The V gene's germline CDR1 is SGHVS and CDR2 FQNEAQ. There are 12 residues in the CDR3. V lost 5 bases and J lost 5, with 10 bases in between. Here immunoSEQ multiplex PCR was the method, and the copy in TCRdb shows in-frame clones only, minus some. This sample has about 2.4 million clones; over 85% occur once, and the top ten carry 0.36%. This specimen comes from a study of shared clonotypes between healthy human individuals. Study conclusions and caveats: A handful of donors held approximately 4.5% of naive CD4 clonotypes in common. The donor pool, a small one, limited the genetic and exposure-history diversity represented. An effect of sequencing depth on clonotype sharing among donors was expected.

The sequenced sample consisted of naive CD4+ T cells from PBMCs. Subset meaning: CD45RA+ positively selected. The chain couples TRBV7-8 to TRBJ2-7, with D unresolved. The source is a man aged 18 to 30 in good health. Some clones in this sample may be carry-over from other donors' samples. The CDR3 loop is CASSGGRDEQYF. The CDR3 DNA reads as TGTGCCAGCAGCGGTGGACGCGACGAGCAGTACTTC. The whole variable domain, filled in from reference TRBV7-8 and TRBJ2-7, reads GAGVSQSPRYKVAKRGQDVALRCDPISGHVSLFWYQQALGQGPEFLTYFQNEAQLDKSGLPSDRFFAERPEGSVSTLKIQRTQQEDSAVYLCASSGGRDEQYFGPGTRLTVT.